Sequencing of this T cell receptor (beta chain) was carried out in a study of cytomegalovirus exposure and HLA in healthy donors. A remark on this clone: Its target is unknown.

Germline trimming cut 3 bases from V and 5 bases from J; bases unmatched to any gene: 10. The CDR3 consists of 16 residues. The V gene's germline CDR1 is MGHRA and CDR2 YSYEKL. Whole-study results and caveats: A later analysis linked a missense variant in DCLRE1C to the trimming of TCR beta V and J genes.

PCR primers comprised 60 Vbeta and 13 Jbeta primers. Assay used: immunoSEQ multiplex PCR; TCRdb lists only in-frame clones, some missing. The sample has around 240,000 clones; roughly 82% are singletons. The chain links TRBV4-1 to TRBJ2-5; 9 bases are shared with TRBD1. The sequenced material came from PBMCs. This TCR was sampled from a woman aged 40-49 years in good health and CMV-seropositive. The CDR3 region has the DNA TGCGCCAGCAGCCATCCCGGAGGGACAGGGTGGGAGACCCAGTACTTC. This translates into CASSHPGGTGWETQYF.